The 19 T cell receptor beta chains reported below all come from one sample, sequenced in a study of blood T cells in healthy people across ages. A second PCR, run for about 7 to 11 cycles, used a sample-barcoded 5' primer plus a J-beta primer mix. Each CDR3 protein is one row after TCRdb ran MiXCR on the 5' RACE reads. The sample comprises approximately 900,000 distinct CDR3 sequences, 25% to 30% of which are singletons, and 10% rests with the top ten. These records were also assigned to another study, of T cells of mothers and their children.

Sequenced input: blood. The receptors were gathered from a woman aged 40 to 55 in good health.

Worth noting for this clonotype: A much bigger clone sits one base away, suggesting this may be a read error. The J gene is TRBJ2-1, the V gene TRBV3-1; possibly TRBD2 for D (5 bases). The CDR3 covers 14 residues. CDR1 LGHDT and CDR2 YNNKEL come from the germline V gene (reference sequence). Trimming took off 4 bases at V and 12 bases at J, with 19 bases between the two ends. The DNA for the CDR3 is TGTGCCAGCAGCCTGATAGGGTTGGACTCTGGGCAGTTCTTC. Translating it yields CASSLIGLDSGQFF.

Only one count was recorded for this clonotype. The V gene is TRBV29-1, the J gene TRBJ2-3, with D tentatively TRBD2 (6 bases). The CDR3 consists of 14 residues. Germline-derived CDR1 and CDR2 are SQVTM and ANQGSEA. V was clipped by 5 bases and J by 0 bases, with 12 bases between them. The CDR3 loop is CSVQGGASTDTQYF. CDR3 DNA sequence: TGCAGCGTTCAGGGAGGAGCTAGCACAGATACGCAGTATTTT.

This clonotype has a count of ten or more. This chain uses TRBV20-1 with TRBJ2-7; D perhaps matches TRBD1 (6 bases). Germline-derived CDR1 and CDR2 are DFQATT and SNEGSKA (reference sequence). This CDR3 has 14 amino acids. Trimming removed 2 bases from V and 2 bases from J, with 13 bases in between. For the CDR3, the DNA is TGCAGTGCTAGAATCCCAGGGGTCACCTACGAGCAGTACTTC. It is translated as CSARIPGVTYEQYF.

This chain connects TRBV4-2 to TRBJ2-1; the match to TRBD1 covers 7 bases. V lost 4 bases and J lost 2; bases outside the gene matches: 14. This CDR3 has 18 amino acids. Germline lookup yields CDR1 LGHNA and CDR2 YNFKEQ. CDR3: CASSLIPNRDSPYNEQFF. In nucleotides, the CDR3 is TGTGCCAGCAGCCTCATACCCAACCGGGACAGTCCCTACAATGAGCAGTTCTTC.

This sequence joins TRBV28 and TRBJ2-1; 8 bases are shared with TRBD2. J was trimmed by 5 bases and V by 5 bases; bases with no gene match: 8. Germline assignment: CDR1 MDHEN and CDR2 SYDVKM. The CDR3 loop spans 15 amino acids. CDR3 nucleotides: TGTGCCAGCAGTAAACCGATAGCGGGAAACAATGAGCAGTTCTTC. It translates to CASSKPIAGNNEQFF.

Here the CDR3 reads CASSVGTEKNSPLHF. In DNA, the CDR3 is TGTGCCAGCAGCGTAGGGACAGAGAAGAATTCACCCCTCCACTTT. The rearrangement links TRBV9 to TRBJ1-6, with a possible D match to TRBD1 (6 bases). Germline V gene sequence: CDR1 SGDLS, CDR2 YYNGEE. The CDR3 contains 15 residues. V shed 0 bases and J shed 7 bases, with 11 bases lying between them.

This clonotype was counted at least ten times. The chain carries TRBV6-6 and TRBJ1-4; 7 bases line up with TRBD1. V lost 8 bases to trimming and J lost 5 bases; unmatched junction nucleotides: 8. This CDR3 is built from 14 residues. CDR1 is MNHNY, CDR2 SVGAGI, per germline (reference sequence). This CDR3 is CASGKGAQNEKLFF. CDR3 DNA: TGTGCCAGCGGCAAGGGGGCCCAGAATGAAAAACTGTTTTTT.

The CDR3 region is CASSISLADDTQYF. The DNA for the CDR3 is TGTGCCAGCTCAATTTCACTAGCGGACGATACGCAGTATTTT. The genes are TRBV18 and TRBJ2-3; the match to TRBD2 covers 8 bases. The CDR3 is made up of 14 amino acids. Unmatched junction bases numbered 7, after V lost 5 bases and J lost 6 bases. Germline V gene lookup returns CDR1 KGHSH and CDR2 LQKENI.

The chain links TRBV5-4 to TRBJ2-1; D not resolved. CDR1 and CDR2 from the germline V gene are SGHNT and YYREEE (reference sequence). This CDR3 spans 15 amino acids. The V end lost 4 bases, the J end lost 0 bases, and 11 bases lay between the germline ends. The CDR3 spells CASSIATSSYNEQFF. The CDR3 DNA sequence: TGTGCCAGCAGCATAGCTACGAGCTCCTACAATGAGCAGTTCTTC.

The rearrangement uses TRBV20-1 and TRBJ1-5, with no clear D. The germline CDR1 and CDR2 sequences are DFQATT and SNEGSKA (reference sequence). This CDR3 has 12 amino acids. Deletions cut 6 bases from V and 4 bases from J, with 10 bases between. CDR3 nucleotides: TGCAGTGCCCAAATAGAGAATCAGCCCCAGCATTTT. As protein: CSAQIENQPQHF.

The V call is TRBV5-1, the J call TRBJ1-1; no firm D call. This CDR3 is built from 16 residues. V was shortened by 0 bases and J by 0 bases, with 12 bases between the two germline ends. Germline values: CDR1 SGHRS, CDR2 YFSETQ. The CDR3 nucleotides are TGCGCCAGCAGCTTGGGTGACGCATACATGAACACTGAAGCTTTCTTT. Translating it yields CASSLGDAYMNTEAFF.

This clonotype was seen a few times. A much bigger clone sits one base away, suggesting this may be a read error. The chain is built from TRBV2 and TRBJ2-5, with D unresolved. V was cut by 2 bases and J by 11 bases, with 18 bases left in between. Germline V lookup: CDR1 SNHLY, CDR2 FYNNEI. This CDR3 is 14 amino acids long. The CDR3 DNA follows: TGTGCCAGCAGTGAATGGTACAGTCAAAATGAGCAGTACTTC. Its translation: CASSEWYSQNEQYF.

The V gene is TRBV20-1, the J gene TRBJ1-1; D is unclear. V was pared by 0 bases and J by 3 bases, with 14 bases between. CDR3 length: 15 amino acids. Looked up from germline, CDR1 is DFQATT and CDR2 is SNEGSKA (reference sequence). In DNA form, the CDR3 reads TGCAGTGCTAGAGATCCAAAGGGTGGCGACACTGAAGCTTTCTTT. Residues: CSARDPKGGDTEAFF.

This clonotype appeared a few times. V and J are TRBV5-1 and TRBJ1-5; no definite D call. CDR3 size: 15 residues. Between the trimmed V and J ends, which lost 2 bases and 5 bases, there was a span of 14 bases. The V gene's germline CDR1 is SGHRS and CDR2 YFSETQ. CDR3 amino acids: CASSLQPSGDQPQHF. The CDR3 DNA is TGCGCCAGCAGCTTACAACCCTCAGGCGATCAGCCCCAGCATTTT. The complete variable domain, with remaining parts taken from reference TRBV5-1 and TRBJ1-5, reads KAGVTQTPRYLIKTRGQQVTLSCSPISGHRSVSWYQQTPGQGLQFLFEYFSETQRNKGNFPGRFSGRQFSNSRSEMNVSTLELGDSALYLCASSLQPSGDQPQHFGDGTRLSIL.

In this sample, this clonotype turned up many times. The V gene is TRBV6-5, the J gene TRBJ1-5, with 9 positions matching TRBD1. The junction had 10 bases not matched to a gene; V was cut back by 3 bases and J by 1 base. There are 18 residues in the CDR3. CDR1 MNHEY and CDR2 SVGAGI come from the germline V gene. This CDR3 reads CASSYQHLDRGSNQPQHF. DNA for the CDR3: TGTGCCAGCAGTTATCAACACCTGGACAGGGGAAGCAATCAGCCCCAGCATTTT.

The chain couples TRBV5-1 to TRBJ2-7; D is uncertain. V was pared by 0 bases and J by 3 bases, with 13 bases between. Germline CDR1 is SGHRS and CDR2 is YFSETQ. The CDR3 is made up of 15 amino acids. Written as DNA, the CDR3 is TGCGCCAGCAGCTTGGGTGGCAGATGGGGCTACGAGCAGTACTTC. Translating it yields CASSLGGRWGYEQYF. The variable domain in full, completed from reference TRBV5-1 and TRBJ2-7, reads KAGVTQTPRYLIKTRGQQVTLSCSPISGHRSVSWYQQTPGQGLQFLFEYFSETQRNKGNFPGRFSGRQFSNSRSEMNVSTLELGDSALYLCASSLGGRWGYEQYFGPGTRLTVT.

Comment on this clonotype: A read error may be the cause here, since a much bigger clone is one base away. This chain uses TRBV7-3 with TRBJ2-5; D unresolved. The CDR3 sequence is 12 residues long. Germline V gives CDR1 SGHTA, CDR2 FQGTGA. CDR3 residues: CTSSFLGETQYF. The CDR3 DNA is TGTACCAGCAGCTTCCTGGGTGAGACCCAGTACTTC.

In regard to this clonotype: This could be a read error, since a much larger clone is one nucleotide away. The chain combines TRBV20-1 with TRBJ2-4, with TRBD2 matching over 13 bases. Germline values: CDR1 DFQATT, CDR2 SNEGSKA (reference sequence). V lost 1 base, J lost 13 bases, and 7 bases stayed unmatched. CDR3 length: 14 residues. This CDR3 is CSARGLAGGDEQYF. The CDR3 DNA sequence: TGCAGTGCTAGAGGACTAGCGGGGGGCGATGAGCAGTACTTC.

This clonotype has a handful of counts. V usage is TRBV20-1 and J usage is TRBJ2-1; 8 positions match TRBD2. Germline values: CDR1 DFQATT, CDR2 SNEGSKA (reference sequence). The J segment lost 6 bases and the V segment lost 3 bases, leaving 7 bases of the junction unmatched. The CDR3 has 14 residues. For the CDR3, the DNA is TGCAGTGCTAGCCGGGGGGGCTTTGTCAATGAGCAGTTCTTC. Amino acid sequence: CSASRGGFVNEQFF.